This TCR beta chain was profiled in a study of T cells in Graves' hyperthyroidism and ophthalmopathy. This clonotype was picked up many times. Its antigen is unknown. The V gene's germline CDR1 is SGHRS and CDR2 YFSETQ. There are 14 residues in the CDR3. Between the trimmed V and J ends, which lost 2 bases and 2 bases, there was a span of 9 bases. Using RNA transcripts as the source, TCR beta CDR3 regions were amplified. In the first-round RT-PCR of the TCR CDR3, the HTBI primer set was used. TCRdb processed the multiplex PCR reads anew with MiXCR; each CDR3 protein has one entry. The data show fewer than 500,000 distinct CDR3 sequences, less than 15% seen once. Findings and limits, study-wide: Most expanded thyroid clonotypes above 0.001 recurred in blood.

The TCR was taken from a young man with Graves' hyperthyroidism that later progressed to Graves' ophthalmopathy. Sequenced: blood. The genes are TRBV5-1 and TRBJ2-3; D is undetermined. CDR3 loop: CASSLGRVTDTQYF. CDR3 DNA sequence: TGCGCCAGCAGCTTAGGTCGGGTCACAGATACGCAGTATTTT.